These 11 T cell receptor beta chains were sequenced from one sample in a study of lymphopenia after photon versus proton radiotherapy. Clones were sequenced by immunoSEQ multiplex PCR, and TCRdb holds only the in-frame ones, with some missing. The sample has 29,000 or so clones; around 90% are singletons. The input for sequencing was peripheral blood, taken from a patient treated with proton-based radiotherapy. Receptor source: a woman aged 60 to 75 with cholangiocarcinoma. Some clones in this sample may be carry-over from other donors' samples.

This clone came up a few times. V usage is TRBV27 and J usage is TRBJ2-6; the match to TRBD1 covers 9 bases. Germline V gene sequence: CDR1 MNHEY, CDR2 SMNVEV (reference sequence). V was pared by 10 bases and J by 2 bases, with 9 bases of the junction left unmatched. There are 16 residues in the CDR3. The CDR3 DNA reads TGTGCCATCTCTCCACAGGGGGCGACTGGGGCCAACGTCCTGACTTTC. Translating gives CAISPQGATGANVLTF.

V and J are TRBV2 and TRBJ1-5, with 9 bases identical to TRBD1. CDR1 SNHLY and CDR2 FYNNEI come from the germline V gene. The CDR3 is 13 amino acids. V lost 10 bases to trimming and J lost 5 bases; unmatched junction nucleotides: 6. In nucleotides, the CDR3 is TGTGCCATCCAGGGGGACAGGGATCAGCCCCAGCATTTT. It is translated as CAIQGDRDQPQHF.

This clone turned up a few times. The rearrangement joins TRBV2 to TRBJ1-3; a possible D gene is TRBD1 (5 bases). CDR3 length equals 14 residues. Between the trimmed V and J ends, which lost 2 bases and 4 bases, there was a span of 9 bases. Germline loops: CDR1 SNHLY, CDR2 FYNNEI. The CDR3 sequence: CASSEQGVGNTIYF. The CDR3 DNA sequence: TGTGCCAGCAGTGAACAGGGAGTAGGAAACACCATATATTTT.

V and J are TRBV11-2 and TRBJ2-1; 11 bases line up with TRBD1. V trimming: 4 bases; J trimming: 4 bases; junction bases outside the gene matches: 3. Germline CDR1 reads SGHAT; CDR2 reads FQNNGV. This CDR3 spans 15 amino acids. The DNA for the CDR3 is TGTGCCAGCAGCTCCGGACAGGGGGCTTACAATGAGCAGTTCTTC. Residues: CASSSGQGAYNEQFF.

The chain uses TRBV29-1 and TRBJ2-3; TRBD2 aligns across 9 bases. The V gene's germline CDR1 is SQVTM and CDR2 ANQGSEA. V lost 5 bases to trimming and J lost 2 bases; unmatched junction nucleotides: 5. CDR3 length equals 14 residues. CDR3 sequence reads: CSVYAGGNTDTQYF. CDR3 DNA: TGCAGCGTTTATGCGGGAGGGAACACAGATACGCAGTATTTT.

This chain connects TRBV2 to TRBJ2-1, with TRBD2 identical over 11 bases. Germline CDR1 and CDR2: SNHLY and FYNNEI. This CDR3 region has 14 residues. V lost 8 bases and J lost 5; bases outside the gene matches: 5. CDR3 protein: CASAGLAADNEQFF. CDR3 coding DNA: TGTGCCAGCGCGGGACTAGCGGCCGACAATGAGCAGTTCTTC. Supplemented by reference TRBV2 and TRBJ2-1, the full variable domain reads EPEVTQTPSHQVTQMGQEVILRCVPISNHLYFYWYRQILGQKVEFLVSFYNNEISEKSEIFDDQFSVERPDGSNFTLKIRSTKLEDSAMYFCASAGLAADNEQFFGPGTRLTVL.

As DNA, the CDR3 is TGTGCCAGCAGTTTACAGGGGGGCGCTAACTATGGCTACACCTTC. It codes for CASSLQGGANYGYTF. This chain uses TRBV27 with TRBJ1-2; TRBD1 matches 7 bases. Trimming removed 2 bases from V and 0 bases from J; junction bases left unmatched: 3. The CDR3 loop spans 15 amino acids. Germline CDR1 MNHEY, CDR2 SMNVEV (reference sequence).

J is TRBJ2-4 and V is TRBV6-6; the match to TRBD2 covers 7 bases. The CDR3 spans 14 residues. J was trimmed by 9 bases and V by 6 bases; bases with no gene match: 11. Germline loops: CDR1 MNHNY, CDR2 SVGAGI (reference sequence). DNA for the CDR3: TGTGCCAGCAGGCTCTCAGCGGGACTCCTCATTCAGTACTTC. Translation: CASRLSAGLLIQYF.

This rearrangement joins TRBV10-3 to TRBJ1-1; the D gene is possibly TRBD1 (6 bases). The V gene lost 7 bases and the J gene lost 2 bases, with 11 bases spanning the gap. Germline CDR1 reads ENHRY; CDR2 reads SYGVKD. The CDR3 has 13 amino acids. The CDR3 nucleotides are TGTGCCATCACCGGACAGACTAACACTGAAGCTTTCTTT. Amino acids: CAITGQTNTEAFF.

V gene TRBV5-4 combines with J gene TRBJ1-1; D is unclear. This CDR3 is built from 14 residues. Trimming took 0 bases from V and 1 from J, leaving 7 bases between them. Germline assignment: CDR1 SGHNT and CDR2 YYREEE (reference sequence). DNA of the CDR3: TGTGCCAGCAGCTTGGAGCCGCCGAACACTGAAGCTTTCTTT. Protein product: CASSLEPPNTEAFF.

This chain links TRBV14 with TRBJ2-5; D gene unclear. V lost 0 bases to trimming and J lost 5 bases, with 13 bases between them. This CDR3 contains 15 residues. Looked up from germline, CDR1 is SGHDN and CDR2 is FVKESK. The CDR3 spells CASSQEGPTAETQYF. CDR3 coding DNA: TGTGCCAGCAGCCAAGAAGGGCCAACGGCCGAGACCCAGTACTTC.